This passage covers 12 T cell receptor beta chains from one sample sequenced in a study of blood T cell repertoires in COVID-19. Sequenced by immunoSEQ multiplex PCR; TCRdb stores in-frame clones only, minus some. This table holds 250,000 or so clones, about four fifths found once. The sample was PBMCs or T cells enriched from blood (not recorded which). All receptors come from a man aged 50 to 60 who had recovered from COVID-19.

This clone was observed a single time. The V gene is TRBV20-1, the J gene TRBJ1-2; D not certain. Trimming shortened V by 4 bases and J by 8 bases, and 8 bases separated the two germline ends. Germline CDR1 reads DFQATT; CDR2 reads SNEGSKA (reference sequence). The CDR3 has 10 amino acids. The CDR3 is CSANYGGYTF. CDR3 nucleotides: TGCAGTGCTAACTACGGAGGCTACACCTTC.

The chain carries TRBV7-2 and TRBJ2-1; TRBD2 might be the D (5 bases). From germline, CDR1 is SGHTA and CDR2 FQGNSA. The CDR3 runs to 14 residues. Between the trimmed V and J ends, which lost 7 bases and 4 bases, there was a span of 14 bases. This CDR3 reads CASTSGGGYNEQFF. The CDR3 DNA follows: TGTGCCAGCACTTCAGGAGGTGGGTACAATGAGCAGTTCTTC.

The chain joins TRBV27 to TRBJ1-3; 8 nucleotides align to TRBD1. Trimming took 5 bases from V and 0 from J; bases not matched to a gene: 9. Germline CDR1 and CDR2: MNHEY and SMNVEV (reference sequence). The CDR3 extends over 17 amino acids. The CDR3 protein is CASSPRGQAYSGNTIYF. The CDR3 coding sequence is TGTGCCAGCAGTCCACGGGGACAGGCCTACTCTGGAAACACCATATATTTT.

The chain uses TRBV27 and TRBJ2-7, with 13 bases matching TRBD2. Trimming at V came to 4 bases and at J to 4 bases, leaving 1 base not matched to a gene. The CDR3 spans 14 residues. The germline gives CDR1 MNHEY, CDR2 SMNVEV (reference sequence). CDR3 amino acids: CASSWTSGSYEQYF. CDR3 nucleotide sequence: TGTGCCAGCAGTTGGACTAGCGGGAGTTACGAGCAGTACTTC.

The chain uses TRBV30 and TRBJ1-2; D may be TRBD1 (5 bases). The CDR3 extends over 12 amino acids. V lost 2 bases and J lost 6, with 10 bases in between. In germline, CDR1 is GTSNPN, CDR2 SVGIG (reference sequence). Written as DNA, the CDR3 is TGTGCCTGGAGTAACACCAGGGATGGCTACACCTTC. As protein: CAWSNTRDGYTF.

This chain joins TRBV7-9 and TRBJ1-5; 7 nucleotides align to TRBD1. The V and J ends lost 5 bases and 5 bases, in that order; junction bases with no gene match: 6. Germline V gene lookup returns CDR1 SEHNR and CDR2 FQNEAQ (reference sequence). The CDR3 has 14 residues. For the CDR3, the DNA is TGTGCCAGCAGCAAGGGACAGACCGATCAGCCCCAGCATTTT. Translating gives CASSKGQTDQPQHF.

The chain has TRBV6-1 and TRBJ2-7; D is possibly TRBD1 (5 bases). The CDR3 has 16 residues. Germline V lookup: CDR1 MNHNS, CDR2 SASEGT. Trimming removed 2 bases from V and 1 base from J, with 15 bases in between. The chain's CDR3 is CASSEPTRAISYEQYF. DNA of the CDR3: TGTGCCAGCAGTGAACCTACCAGGGCCATTTCCTACGAGCAGTACTTC.

The chain joins TRBV3-1 (or the pseudogene TRBV3-2) to TRBJ1-2; tentatively, D is TRBD1 (5 bases). CDR1 is LGHDT and CDR2 is YNNKEL in the germline V gene (reference sequence). The CDR3 totals 13 residues. Trimming took 4 bases from V and 8 from J, leaving 14 bases between them. CDR3 residues: CASSPAQVRGYTF. For the CDR3, the DNA is TGTGCCAGCAGCCCCGCACAGGTGAGAGGCTACACCTTC.

The V call is TRBV14, the J call TRBJ2-5; 11 bases align to TRBD2. V shed 5 bases and J 4 bases; nucleotides not matched to a gene: 6. This CDR3 spans 15 amino acids. Looked up from germline, CDR1 is SGHDN and CDR2 is FVKESK. The CDR3 nucleotides read TGTGCCAGCAGCAACCTAGCGGGAGGTAGAGAGACCCAGTACTTC. Translation gives CASSNLAGGRETQYF. Full variable domain (missing parts from reference TRBV14 and TRBJ2-5): EAGVTQFPSHSVIEKGQTVTLRCDPISGHDNLYWYRRVMGKEIKFLLHFVKESKQDESGMPNNRFLAERTGGTYSTLKVQPAELEDSGVYFCASSNLAGGRETQYFGPGTRLLVL.

The chain links TRBV20-1 to TRBJ2-2, with no clear D. The CDR3 totals 15 residues. CDR1 and CDR2 from the germline V gene are DFQATT and SNEGSKA (reference sequence). The V and J ends lost 3 bases and 4 bases respectively, with 15 bases between them. CDR3 sequence: CSASRSAVLTGELFF. Written as DNA, the CDR3 is TGCAGTGCTAGTCGCAGTGCAGTCCTCACCGGGGAGCTGTTTTTT.

The genes are TRBV3-1 (or the pseudogene TRBV3-2) and TRBJ1-3; D may be TRBD1 (6 bases). The CDR3 length is 16 residues. Trimming left V 1 base short and J 2 bases short, with 12 bases between. Germline V lookup: CDR1 LGHDT, CDR2 YNNKEL (reference sequence). CDR3 residues: CASSQGPQGPGNTIYF. In nucleotides, the CDR3 is TGTGCCAGCAGCCAAGGACCACAGGGCCCTGGAAACACCATATATTTT.

DNA of the CDR3: TGCGCCAGCTACCCGGGACAGGGGTCGGATGGCTACACCTTC. Its protein product is CASYPGQGSDGYTF. This chain uses TRBV5-1 with TRBJ1-2, with 10 nucleotides matching TRBD1. J gave up 6 bases and V 7 bases, and 9 bases lay outside the gene matches. The CDR3 covers 14 residues. Per germline, CDR1 SGHRS and CDR2 YFSETQ.